A selection of T cell receptor beta chains follows, all from one sample in a study of control samples from healthy donors and cancer patients. The method was immunoSEQ multiplex PCR; TCRdb's version includes in-frame clones alone and lacks a portion of them. The data hold approximately 90,000 clones, with 70% to 90% observed a single time. The sample consisted of blood. These receptors were collected from a man aged 25 to 45 in good health. Each CDR3 is given with its conserved first and last residue. A D gene is named only where the DNA matches it firmly. The size of a clone is reported for some rows only, either as once, few or many, or as a class for expanded clones.

V,J,D,size,CDR3,DNA
TRBV7-9,TRBJ1-4,.,.,CASSLRLGNEKLFF,TGTGCCAGCAGCTTACGGTTAGGGAATGAAAAACTGTTTTTT
TRBV11-3,TRBJ1-6,.,.,CASSFEGKGNSPLHF,TGTGCCAGCAGCTTCGAGGGTAAGGGAAATTCACCCCTCCACTTT
TRBV30,TRBJ1-3,.,.,CAWSPDTSGNTIYF,TGTGCCTGGAGTCCAGACACCTCTGGAAACACCATATATTTT
TRBV7-9,TRBJ1-1,TRBD1,.,CASSLQGAEAFF,TGTGCCAGCAGCCTTCAGGGGGCTGAAGCTTTCTTT
TRBV7-9,TRBJ2-7,.,few,CASSSPRDVYEQYF,TGTGCCAGCAGCTCACCCCGGGACGTCTACGAGCAGTACTTC
TRBV27,TRBJ1-5,.,.,CASSFRAQYNQPQHF,TGTGCCAGCAGTTTTAGGGCACAGTACAATCAGCCCCAGCATTTT
TRBV12-3/TRBV12-4,TRBJ1-2,.,.,CASSSLQVTGYTF,TGTGCCAGCAGCTCTCTACAGGTGACTGGCTACACCTTC
TRBV7-9,TRBJ2-7,.,.,CASSHTASEQYF,TGTGCCAGCAGCCATACAGCTTCTGAGCAGTACTTC
TRBV19,TRBJ2-7,.,.,CASSISQGKHEQYF,TGTGCCAGTAGTATATCACAGGGTAAGCACGAGCAGTACTTC
TRBV3-1/TRBV3-2,TRBJ1-1,.,.,CASSQGGGITEAFF,TGTGCCAGCAGCCAAGGGGGAGGAATCACTGAAGCTTTCTTT
TRBV30,TRBJ2-3,.,.,CAWSVRAGSDTQYF,TGTGCCTGGAGTGTACGCGCGGGGTCCGATACGCAGTATTTT
TRBV5-1,TRBJ2-3,.,.,CASSPEVMITQYF,TGCGCCAGCAGCCCGGAGGTCATGATCACGCAGTATTTT
TRBV28,TRBJ1-5,.,.,CASSASLGGVQPQHF,TGTGCCAGCAGTGCCAGTCTGGGGGGCGTTCAGCCCCAGCATTTT
TRBV5-8,TRBJ2-3,.,once,CASSLKYRTDTQYF,TGTGCCAGCAGCTTGAAATACCGCACAGATACGCAGTATTTT
TRBV12-3/TRBV12-4,TRBJ2-2,.,.,CASKLGQVGELFF,TGTGCCAGCAAATTAGGGCAGGTCGGGGAGCTGTTTTTT
TRBV7-3,TRBJ1-1,.,.,CASSSDRNTEAFF,TGTGCCAGCAGCTCCGACAGGAACACTGAAGCTTTCTTT
TRBV28,TRBJ1-2,.,.,CASSPLSYGYTF,TGTGCCAGCAGTCCCCTCAGTTATGGCTACACCTTC
TRBV18,TRBJ2-1,TRBD2,.,CASSPGGGYNEQFF,TGTGCCAGCTCACCCGGCGGGGGATACAATGAGCAGTTCTTC
TRBV7-2,TRBJ2-7,TRBD2,.,CASSQETSGLAGAYEQYF,TGTGCCAGCAGCCAAGAAACCTCAGGACTAGCGGGGGCCTACGAGCAGTACTTC
TRBV18,TRBJ1-6,.,.,CASSRDAPSSYNSPLHF,TGTGCCAGCTCCCGGGACGCCCCGAGCTCCTATAATTCACCCCTCCACTTT
TRBV28,TRBJ1-6,.,.,CASSSPLLGSHNSPLHF,TGTGCCAGCAGTTCCCCCCTACTGGGAAGTCATAATTCACCCCTCCACTTT
TRBV9,TRBJ1-1,.,.,CASSVQGGNTEAFF,TGTGCCAGCAGCGTTCAGGGAGGGAACACTGAAGCTTTCTTT
TRBV25-1,TRBJ1-2,.,.,CATWGDANYGYTF,TGTGCCACCTGGGGGGACGCTAACTATGGCTACACCTTC
TRBV5-1,TRBJ2-1,TRBD1,.,CASSQTGTDYNEQFF,TGCGCCAGCAGCCAGACCGGGACAGATTACAATGAGCAGTTCTTC
TRBV7-9,TRBJ1-2,.,.,CASSLALPTDLGYTF,TGTGCCAGCAGCTTAGCCCTCCCGACCGATCTGGGCTACACCTTC
TRBV29-1,TRBJ1-1,.,.,CSVEGLGRNTEAFF,TGCAGCGTTGAAGGGTTAGGCAGGAACACTGAAGCTTTCTTT
TRBV15,TRBJ2-1,TRBD2,.,CATSRDGGGHNEQFF,TGTGCCACCAGCAGAGATGGCGGGGGGCACAATGAACAGTTCTTC